The 17 T cell receptor beta chains below come from one sample, sequenced in a study of neoadjuvant anti-PD-1 for oral cavity cancer. The time point denotes: after neoadjuvant nivolumab, at surgical resection. Here immunoSEQ multiplex PCR was the method, and the copy in TCRdb shows in-frame clones only, minus some. The repertoire holds over 60,000 clones, 86% seen once, with 2.5% to 3% in the top ten. Here the sequenced sample was PBMCs, taken after nivolumab (anti-PD-1) treatment. Every receptor here comes from a person aged 35-79 years with oral cavity squamous cell carcinoma.

The rearrangement uses TRBV9 and TRBJ2-5; 8 bases line up with TRBD1. The trim removed 3 bases at V and 5 bases at J, leaving 9 bases unmatched. Germline V CDR1 and CDR2: SGDLS, YYNGEE. The CDR3 contains 15 residues. CDR3 nucleotides: TGTGCCAGCAGCGGGGACAGGCCACAAGGGGAGACCCAGTACTTC. It yields the protein CASSGDRPQGETQYF.

This clone turned up a few times. This rearrangement joins TRBV29-1 to TRBJ2-1; D perhaps matches TRBD2 (6 bases). Trimming removed 5 bases from V and 4 bases from J, with 21 bases in between. The CDR3 totals 16 residues. Germline values: CDR1 SQVTM, CDR2 ANQGSEA. CDR3 loop: CSVNGSWRRRYNEQFF. DNA of the CDR3: TGCAGCGTTAACGGGAGCTGGCGTCGACGGTACAATGAGCAGTTCTTC.

The rearrangement links TRBV7-6 to TRBJ2-7; D assignment may be TRBD1 or TRBD2 (5 bases each). From germline, CDR1 is SGHVS and CDR2 FNYEAQ. The V end lost 5 bases, the J end lost 7 bases, and 18 bases lay between the germline ends. CDR3 length equals 14 residues. The chain's CDR3 is CASSPGTSAREQYF. In nucleotides, the CDR3 is TGTGCCAGCAGCCCTGGGACGTCTGCTCGTGAGCAGTACTTC.

The chain has TRBV19 and TRBJ2-6; 8 nucleotides agree with TRBD1. CDR1 and CDR2 (germline): LNHDA, SQIVND (reference sequence). CDR3 length: 18 amino acids. Unmatched junction bases numbered 14, after V lost 7 bases and J lost 3 bases. The CDR3 spells CASKPNYGQGIGANVLTF. The CDR3 DNA reads as TGTGCCAGTAAACCGAACTACGGACAGGGAATTGGGGCCAACGTCCTGACTTTC.

The chain links TRBV9 to TRBJ2-1, with 11 bases matching TRBD2. The CDR3 loop spans 14 amino acids. Germline trimming cut 3 bases from V and 5 bases from J; bases unmatched to any gene: 1. Germline V lookup: CDR1 SGDLS, CDR2 YYNGEE. CDR3: CASSGLAGHNEQFF. The CDR3, as DNA: TGTGCCAGCAGCGGACTAGCGGGGCACAATGAGCAGTTCTTC.

The chain uses TRBV7-9 and TRBJ1-3; D unresolved. Trimming removed 6 bases from V and 1 base from J, with 22 bases in between. CDR1 is SEHNR and CDR2 is FQNEAQ in the germline V gene (reference sequence). This CDR3 comprises 18 residues. The DNA for the CDR3 is TGTGCCAGCAGGATAGGTTGGCGGGTGGCCGTGTCTGGAAACACCATATATTTT. This codes for CASRIGWRVAVSGNTIYF.

V and J are TRBV27 and TRBJ1-5, with 8 positions matching TRBD1. The V and J ends lost 0 bases and 1 base, in that order; junction bases with no gene match: 5. CDR3 length equals 17 residues. CDR1 is MNHEY, CDR2 SMNVEV, per germline (reference sequence). The chain's CDR3 is CASSLSGAGGSNQPQHF. In DNA form, the CDR3 reads TGTGCCAGCAGTTTATCGGGAGCAGGGGGCAGCAATCAGCCCCAGCATTTT.

The chain combines TRBV7-3 with TRBJ2-2; D is undetermined. CDR1 is SGHTA, CDR2 FQGTGA, per germline. V dropped 3 bases and J dropped 2 bases, with 7 bases sitting between them. The CDR3 totals 14 residues. In DNA, the CDR3 is TGTGCCAGCAGCTTGAGCCTCAACACCGGGGAGCTGTTTTTT. Protein: CASSLSLNTGELFF. Full variable domain (remainder filled in from reference TRBV7-3 and TRBJ2-2): GAGVSQTPSNKVTEKGKYVELRCDPISGHTALYWYRQSLGQGPEFLIYFQGTGAADDSGLPNDRFFAVRPEGSVSTLKIQRTERGDSAVYLCASSLSLNTGELFFGEGSRLTVL.

The chain links TRBV5-5 to TRBJ1-4; TRBD1 is a possible D gene (5 bases). CDR1 is SGHKS and CDR2 is YYEKEE in the germline V gene (reference sequence). V shed 4 bases and J shed 5 bases, with 15 bases lying between them. This CDR3 comprises 15 residues. In nucleotides, the CDR3 is TGTGCCAGCAGCACAATCAGGGCAGGGAATGAAAAACTGTTTTTT. Translation gives CASSTIRAGNEKLFF.

The rearrangement uses TRBV27 and TRBJ1-2, with 7 bases aligning to TRBD1. The CDR3 length is 16 residues. Trimming cost V 5 bases and J 3 bases; bases outside gene matches: 12. Germline values: CDR1 MNHEY, CDR2 SMNVEV (reference sequence). In DNA form, the CDR3 reads TGTGCCAGCAGTCTCAACCCGACAGGGTACTACTATGGCTACACCTTC. It yields the protein CASSLNPTGYYYGYTF.

The chain couples TRBV19 to TRBJ1-5, with TRBD1 matching 7 bases. J gave up 0 bases and V 3 bases, and 8 bases lay outside the gene matches. From germline, CDR1 is LNHDA and CDR2 SQIVND (reference sequence). The CDR3 covers 17 residues. The CDR3 loop reads CASSIFGQVYSNQPQHF. For the CDR3, the DNA is TGTGCCAGTAGTATTTTTGGACAGGTCTATAGCAATCAGCCCCAGCATTTT.

This clone turned up a few times. V and J are TRBV28 and TRBJ2-7; TRBD2 matches 11 bases. There are 14 residues in the CDR3. V gave up 2 bases and J gave up 4 bases; unmatched junction bases: 1. Germline V gene lookup returns CDR1 MDHEN and CDR2 SYDVKM. The CDR3 region has the DNA TGTGCCAGCAGTTTAACTAGCGGGAGTTACGAGCAGTACTTC. As protein: CASSLTSGSYEQYF.

The chain employs TRBV6-1 and TRBJ1-5, with TRBD1 identical over 10 bases. The CDR3 has 14 amino acids. After removal of 1 base from V and 7 bases from J, the junction contained 1 base not matched to a gene. Germline CDR1 is MNHNS and CDR2 is SASEGT. The CDR3 is CASSEGTGGQPQHF. In DNA, the CDR3 is TGTGCCAGCAGTGAAGGGACAGGGGGACAGCCCCAGCATTTT.

The chain carries TRBV5-1 and TRBJ2-1; 9 bases fit TRBD1. Germline CDR1 SGHRS, CDR2 YFSETQ. J lost 3 bases, V lost 1 base, and 5 bases had no gene match. The CDR3 has 16 amino acids. The CDR3: CASSLIPGQGYNEQFF. Here the CDR3 DNA reads TGCGCCAGCAGCTTGATTCCGGGACAGGGCTACAATGAGCAGTTCTTC.

The rearrangement joins TRBV7-7 to TRBJ2-2; 11 nucleotides line up with TRBD2. V gave up 2 bases and J gave up 5 bases; unmatched junction bases: 10. The germline CDR1 and CDR2 sequences are SSHAT and FNYEAQ (reference sequence). The CDR3 contains 18 residues. The CDR3 sequence: CASSLRAGLAGGTGELFF. Here the CDR3 DNA reads TGTGCCAGCAGCTTACGGGCTGGGCTAGCGGGAGGAACCGGGGAGCTGTTTTTT.

The V call is TRBV28, the J call TRBJ2-4; D ambiguous. CDR3 length equals 13 residues. Germline values: CDR1 MDHEN, CDR2 SYDVKM. With 10 bases removed from V and 0 bases from J, the gap between germline ends came to 10 bases. As DNA, the CDR3 is TGTGCCACCTCATGGGTAGCCAAAAACATTCAGTACTTC. It codes for CATSWVAKNIQYF. Drawing the rest from reference TRBV28 and TRBJ2-4, the complete variable domain is DVKVTQSSRYLVKRTGEKVFLECVQDMDHENMFWYRQDPGLGLRLIYFSYDVKMKEKGDIPEGYSVSREKKERFSLILESASTNQTSMYLCATSWVAKNIQYFGAGTRLSVL.

This rearrangement joins TRBV2 to TRBJ1-5; D unresolved. The CDR3 is 13 amino acids. V lost 3 bases, J lost 0 bases, and 3 bases lay in between. CDR1 and CDR2 (germline): SNHLY, FYNNEI. The CDR3 nucleotides read TGTGCCAGCAGTGACTATAGCAATCAGCCCCAGCATTTT. Amino acid sequence: CASSDYSNQPQHF.